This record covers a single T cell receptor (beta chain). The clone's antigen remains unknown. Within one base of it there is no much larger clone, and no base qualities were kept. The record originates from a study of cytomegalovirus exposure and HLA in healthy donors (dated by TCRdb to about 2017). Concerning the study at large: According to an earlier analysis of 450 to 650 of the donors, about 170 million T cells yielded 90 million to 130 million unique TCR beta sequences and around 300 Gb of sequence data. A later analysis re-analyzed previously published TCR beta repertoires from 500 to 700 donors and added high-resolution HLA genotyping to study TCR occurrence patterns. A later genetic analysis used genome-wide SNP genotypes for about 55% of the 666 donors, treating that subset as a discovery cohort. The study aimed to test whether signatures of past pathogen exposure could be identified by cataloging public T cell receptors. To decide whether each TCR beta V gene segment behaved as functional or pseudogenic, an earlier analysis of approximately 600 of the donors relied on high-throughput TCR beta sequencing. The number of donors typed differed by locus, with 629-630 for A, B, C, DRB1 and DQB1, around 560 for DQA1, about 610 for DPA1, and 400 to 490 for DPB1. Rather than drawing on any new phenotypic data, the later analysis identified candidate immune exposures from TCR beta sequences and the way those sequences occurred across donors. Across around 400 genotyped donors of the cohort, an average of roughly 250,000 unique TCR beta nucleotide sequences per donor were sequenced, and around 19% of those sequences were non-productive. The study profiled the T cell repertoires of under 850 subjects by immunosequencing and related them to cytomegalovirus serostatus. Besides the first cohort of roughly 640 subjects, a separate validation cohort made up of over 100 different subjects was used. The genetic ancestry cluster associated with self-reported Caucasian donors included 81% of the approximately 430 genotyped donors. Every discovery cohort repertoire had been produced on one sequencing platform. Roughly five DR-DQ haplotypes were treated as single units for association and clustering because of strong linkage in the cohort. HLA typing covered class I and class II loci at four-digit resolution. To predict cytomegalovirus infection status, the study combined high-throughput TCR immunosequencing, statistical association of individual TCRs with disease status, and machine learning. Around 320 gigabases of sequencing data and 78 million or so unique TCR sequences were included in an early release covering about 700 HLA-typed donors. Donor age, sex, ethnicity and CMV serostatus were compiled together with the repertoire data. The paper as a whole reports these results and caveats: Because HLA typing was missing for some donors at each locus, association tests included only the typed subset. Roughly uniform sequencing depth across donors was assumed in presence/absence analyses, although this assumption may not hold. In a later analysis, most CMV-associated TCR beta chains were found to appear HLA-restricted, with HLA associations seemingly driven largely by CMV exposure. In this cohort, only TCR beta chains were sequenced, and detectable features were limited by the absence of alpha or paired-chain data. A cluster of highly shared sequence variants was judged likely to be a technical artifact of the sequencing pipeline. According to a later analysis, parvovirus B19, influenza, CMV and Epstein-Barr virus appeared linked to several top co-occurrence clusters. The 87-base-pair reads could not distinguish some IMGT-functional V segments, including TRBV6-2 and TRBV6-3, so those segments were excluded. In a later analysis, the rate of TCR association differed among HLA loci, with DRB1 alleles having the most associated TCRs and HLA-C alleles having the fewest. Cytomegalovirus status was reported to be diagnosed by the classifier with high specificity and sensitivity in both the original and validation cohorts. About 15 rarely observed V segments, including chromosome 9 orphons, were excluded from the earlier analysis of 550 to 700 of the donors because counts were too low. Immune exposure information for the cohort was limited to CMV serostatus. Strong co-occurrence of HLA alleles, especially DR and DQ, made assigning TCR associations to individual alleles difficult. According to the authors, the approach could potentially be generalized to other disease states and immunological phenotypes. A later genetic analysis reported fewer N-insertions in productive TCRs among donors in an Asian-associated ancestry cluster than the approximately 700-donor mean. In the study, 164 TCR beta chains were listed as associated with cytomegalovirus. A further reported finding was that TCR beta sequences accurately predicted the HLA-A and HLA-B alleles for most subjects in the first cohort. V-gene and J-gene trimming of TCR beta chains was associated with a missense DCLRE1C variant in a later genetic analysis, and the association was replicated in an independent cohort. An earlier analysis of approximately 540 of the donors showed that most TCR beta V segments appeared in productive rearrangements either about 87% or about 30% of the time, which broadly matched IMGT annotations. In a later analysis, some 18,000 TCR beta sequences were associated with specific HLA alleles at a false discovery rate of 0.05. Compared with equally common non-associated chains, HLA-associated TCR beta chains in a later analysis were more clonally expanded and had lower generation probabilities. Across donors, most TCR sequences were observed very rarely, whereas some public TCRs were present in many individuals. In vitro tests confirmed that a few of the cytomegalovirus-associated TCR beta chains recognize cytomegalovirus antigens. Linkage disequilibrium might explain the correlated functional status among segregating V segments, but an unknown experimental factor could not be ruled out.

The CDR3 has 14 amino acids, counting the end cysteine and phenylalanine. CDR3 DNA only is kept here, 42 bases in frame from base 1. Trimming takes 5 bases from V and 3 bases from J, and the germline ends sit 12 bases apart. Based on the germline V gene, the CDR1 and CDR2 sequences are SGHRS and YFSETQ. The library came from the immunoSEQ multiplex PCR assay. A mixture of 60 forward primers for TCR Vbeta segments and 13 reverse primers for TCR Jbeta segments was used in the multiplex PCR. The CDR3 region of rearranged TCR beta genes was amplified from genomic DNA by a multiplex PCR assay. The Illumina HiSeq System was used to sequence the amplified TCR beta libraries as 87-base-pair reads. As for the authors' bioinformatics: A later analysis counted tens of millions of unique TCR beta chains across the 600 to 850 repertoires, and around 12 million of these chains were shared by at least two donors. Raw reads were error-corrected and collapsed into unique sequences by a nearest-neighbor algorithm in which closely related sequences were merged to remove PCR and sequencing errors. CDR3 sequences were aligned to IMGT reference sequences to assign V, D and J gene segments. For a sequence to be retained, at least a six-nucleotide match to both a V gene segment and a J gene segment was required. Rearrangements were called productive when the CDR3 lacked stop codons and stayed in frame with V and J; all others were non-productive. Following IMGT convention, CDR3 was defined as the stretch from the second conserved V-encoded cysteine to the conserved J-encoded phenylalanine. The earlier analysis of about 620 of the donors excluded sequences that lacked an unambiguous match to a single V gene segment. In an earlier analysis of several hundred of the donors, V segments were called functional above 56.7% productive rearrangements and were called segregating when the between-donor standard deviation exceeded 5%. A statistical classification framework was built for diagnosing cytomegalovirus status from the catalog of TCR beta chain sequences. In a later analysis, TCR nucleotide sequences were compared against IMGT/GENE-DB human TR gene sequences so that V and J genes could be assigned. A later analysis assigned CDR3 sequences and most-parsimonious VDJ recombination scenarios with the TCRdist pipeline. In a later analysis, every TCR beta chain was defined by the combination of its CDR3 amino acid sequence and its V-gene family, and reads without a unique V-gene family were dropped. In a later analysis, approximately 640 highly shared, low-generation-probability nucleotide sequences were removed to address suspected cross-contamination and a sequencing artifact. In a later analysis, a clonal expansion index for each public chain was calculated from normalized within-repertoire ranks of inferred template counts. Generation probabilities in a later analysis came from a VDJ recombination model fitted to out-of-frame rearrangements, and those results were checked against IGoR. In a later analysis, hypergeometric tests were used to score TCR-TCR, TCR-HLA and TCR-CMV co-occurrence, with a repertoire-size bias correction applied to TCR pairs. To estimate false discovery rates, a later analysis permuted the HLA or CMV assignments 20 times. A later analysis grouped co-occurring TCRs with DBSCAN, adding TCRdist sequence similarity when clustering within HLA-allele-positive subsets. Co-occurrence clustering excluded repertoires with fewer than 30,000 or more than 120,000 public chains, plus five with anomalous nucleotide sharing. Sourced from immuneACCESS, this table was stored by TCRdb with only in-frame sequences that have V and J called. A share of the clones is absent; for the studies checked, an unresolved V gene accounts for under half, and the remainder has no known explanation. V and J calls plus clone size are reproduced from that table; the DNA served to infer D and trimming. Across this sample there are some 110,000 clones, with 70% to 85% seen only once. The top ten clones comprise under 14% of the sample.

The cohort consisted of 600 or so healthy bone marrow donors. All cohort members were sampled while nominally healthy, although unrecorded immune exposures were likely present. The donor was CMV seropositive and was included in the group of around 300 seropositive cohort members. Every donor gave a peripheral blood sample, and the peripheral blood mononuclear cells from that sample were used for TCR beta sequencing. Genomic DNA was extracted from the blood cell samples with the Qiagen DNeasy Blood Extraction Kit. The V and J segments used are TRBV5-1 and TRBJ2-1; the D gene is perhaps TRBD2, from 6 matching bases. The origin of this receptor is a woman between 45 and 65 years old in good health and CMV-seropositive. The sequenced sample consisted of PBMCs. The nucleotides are TGCGCCAGCAGACCCGTCGGGGGCTACAATGAGCAGTTCTTC. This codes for CASRPVGGYNEQFF. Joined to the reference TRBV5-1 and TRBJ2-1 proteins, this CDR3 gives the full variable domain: KAGVTQTPRYLIKTRGQQVTLSCSPISGHRSVSWYQQTPGQGLQFLFEYFSETQRNKGNFPGRFSGRQFSNSRSEMNVSTLELGDSALYLCASRPVGGYNEQFFGPGTRLTVL.